This T cell receptor (beta chain) appears in the sequencing data of a study of blood T cells in healthy people across ages. The count of this clonotype is one. Germline CDR1 is SEHNR and CDR2 is FQNEAQ (reference sequence). The germline V and J ends were trimmed by 0 bases and 6 bases, with 7 bases remaining between them. This CDR3 region has 13 residues. For the second PCR, which ran for about 7 to 11 cycles, a sample-barcoded 5' primer and a J-beta primer mix were used. TCRdb reprocessed the 5' RACE reads via MiXCR and lists one record per CDR3 protein. The sample holds 920,000 or so distinct CDR3 sequences, more than 35% seen once.

This clonotype originated in a woman aged 60-70 years in good health. Sequencing input: blood. The chain employs TRBV7-9 and TRBJ2-3; D is unclear. CDR3 sequence: CASSLAIADTQYF. The CDR3 nucleotides are TGTGCCAGCAGCTTAGCAATCGCGGATACGCAGTATTTT.